Shown below are 21 T cell receptor beta chains from a single sample sequenced in a study of Graves' ophthalmopathy and Graves' hyperthyroidism. Amplified material comprised TCR beta CDR3 regions derived from RNA transcripts. First-round RT-PCR relied on HTBI primers, and a second-round multiplex PCR came next. TCRdb reanalysed the multiplex PCR reads using MiXCR and keeps one entry per CDR3 protein. The data show roughly 500,000 distinct CDR3 sequences, around 14% seen once. Sequenced material: blood. All receptors come from a woman in her 30s with Graves' ophthalmopathy.

This clonotype turned up a few times. This chain joins TRBV11-1 and TRBJ1-1, with TRBD1 matching 7 bases. CDR3 length equals 16 residues. Germline V CDR1 and CDR2: SGHAT, FQDESV (reference sequence). The V segment lost 0 bases and the J segment 3 bases; nucleotides outside the gene matches: 7. The CDR3 DNA reads TGTGCCAGCAGCTTAGCGAAGGAGGGGGCGGACACTGAAGCTTTCTTT. Its protein product is CASSLAKEGADTEAFF.

This clonotype has at least ten counts. V is TRBV28 and J is TRBJ2-5; 9 nucleotides match TRBD1. The CDR3 covers 15 residues. The V and J ends lost 4 bases and 4 bases, in that order; junction bases with no gene match: 7. Germline CDR1 MDHEN, CDR2 SYDVKM. The CDR3 DNA follows: TGTGCCAGCAGTTCACAGGGGGCGCCCCCAGAGACCCAGTACTTC. Protein product: CASSSQGAPPETQYF.

Only a few counts were recorded for this clonotype. The chain recombines TRBV20-1 with TRBJ2-2, with D possibly TRBD1 on 6 matching bases. The CDR3 extends over 15 amino acids. Germline CDR1 DFQATT, CDR2 SNEGSKA (reference sequence). The V end was cut by 6 bases, the J end by 0 bases, with 14 bases between. The CDR3 spells CSARPGEANTGELFF. The CDR3 DNA reads TGCAGTGCCCGTCCAGGGGAAGCGAACACCGGGGAGCTGTTTTTT.

This clonotype occurred many times. An end of the junction differs from the germline gene, which may be a read error. The chain is built from TRBV12-3 or TRBV12-4 and TRBJ1-2; D ambiguous. CDR3 length equals 13 residues. The DNA for the CDR3 is TGTGCCAGCAGCTTAGGACTAGGAGGTGGCTACACCTTC. Protein sequence: CASSLGLGGGYTF.

This clonotype was seen only a few times. V usage is TRBV4-1 and J usage is TRBJ2-6; 7 nucleotides match TRBD1. This CDR3 region has 19 residues. The germline V gene encodes CDR1 MGHRA and CDR2 YSYEKL. Trimming cost V 0 bases and J 0 bases; bases outside gene matches: 8. The CDR3 loop reads CASSQDQYRGSSGANVLTF. CDR3 bases: TGCGCCAGCAGCCAAGATCAGTACAGGGGAAGCTCTGGGGCCAACGTCCTGACTTTC.

This clonotype has a count of ten or more. This sequence joins TRBV11-2 and TRBJ2-7; 8 bases are shared with TRBD1. J lost 6 bases, V lost 5 bases, and 9 bases had no gene match. Germline CDR1 and CDR2: SGHAT and FQNNGV. The CDR3 sequence is 14 residues long. In DNA, the CDR3 is TGTGCCAGCAGCGCGCCGGGACAGGAGACCGAGCAGTACTTC. Translating gives CASSAPGQETEQYF. The full variable domain, with the rest looked up from reference TRBV11-2 and TRBJ2-7, is EAGVAQSPRYKIIEKRQSVAFWCNPISGHATLYWYQQILGQGPKLLIQFQNNGVVDDSQLPKDRFSAERLKGVDSTLKIQPAKLEDSAVYLCASSAPGQETEQYFGPGTRLTVT.

This clonotype showed up many times. V and J are TRBV20-1 and TRBJ2-5; 10 bases are shared with TRBD2. Germline V CDR1 and CDR2: DFQATT, SNEGSKA (reference sequence). V dropped 0 bases and J dropped 5; count of bases not matched to a gene: 6. CDR3 size: 15 residues. The CDR3 DNA follows: TGCAGTGCTAGAGATAGTGCTAGCGGGAGCGAGACCCAGTACTTC. It specifies CSARDSASGSETQYF.

This clonotype showed up many times. The V and J genes are TRBV28 and TRBJ2-7; D uncertain. Germline CDR1 is MDHEN and CDR2 is SYDVKM. The CDR3 is 13 amino acids. The V end lost 3 bases, the J end lost 2 bases, and 8 bases lay between the germline ends. The CDR3 sequence is CASSFYRAYEQYF. CDR3 coding DNA: TGTGCCAGCAGTTTTTATCGGGCCTACGAGCAGTACTTC.

V gene TRBV30 combines with J gene TRBJ2-7; D is uncertain. Germline CDR1 GTSNPN, CDR2 SVGIG (reference sequence). CDR3 size: 14 residues. Deletions cut 0 bases from V and 3 bases from J, with 12 bases between. The CDR3 spells CAWSVPEELYEQYF. CDR3 sequence (DNA): TGTGCCTGGAGTGTACCCGAGGAACTCTACGAGCAGTACTTC.

This clonotype was observed at least ten times. The rearrangement links TRBV7-2 to TRBJ2-7; D tentatively reads TRBD1 or TRBD2 (5 bases each). In germline, CDR1 is SGHTA, CDR2 FQGNSA. The CDR3 runs 15 residues. Between the trimmed V and J ends, which lost 1 base and 0 bases, there was a span of 10 bases. The CDR3 loop reads CASSLVSGSSYEQYF. CDR3 nucleotides: TGTGCCAGCAGCTTAGTGTCAGGGAGCTCCTACGAGCAGTACTTC.

This clonotype was recorded at least ten times. V is TRBV4-1 and J is TRBJ1-5, with a weak D call TRBD1 (6 bases). The length of the CDR3 is 13 residues. V lost 5 bases, J lost 1 base, and 6 bases lay in between. Germline V CDR1 and CDR2: MGHRA, YSYEKL. CDR3 coding DNA: TGCGCCAGCAGCGGACAGAGCAATCAGCCCCAGCATTTT. This translates into CASSGQSNQPQHF.

The table lists this clonotype with many counts. This chain links TRBV20-1 with TRBJ1-3; D uncertain. The V gene's germline CDR1 is DFQATT and CDR2 SNEGSKA (reference sequence). The CDR3 length is 15 residues. The V end lost 4 bases, the J end lost 0 bases, and 13 bases lay between the germline ends. DNA for the CDR3: TGCAGTGCTACCAAAAGGGAAGTCTCTGGAAACACCATATATTTT. Translation: CSATKREVSGNTIYF.

This clonotype came up many times. The chain uses TRBV24-1 and TRBJ1-5, with a weak D call TRBD1 (6 bases). CDR3 length: 15 amino acids. From germline, CDR1 is KGHDR and CDR2 SFDVKD. Trimming removed 1 base from V and 7 bases from J, with 13 bases in between. CDR3 nucleotide sequence: TGTGCCACCAGTGATTTCGACAGGCAGCGACAGCCCCAGCATTTT. This sequence encodes CATSDFDRQRQPQHF.

This clonotype turned up a few times. A much larger clone lies one base from this, so it may be a read error. The rearrangement links TRBV19 to TRBJ2-5, with 13 bases lining up with TRBD2. CDR3 length equals 14 residues. Germline V gene sequence: CDR1 LNHDA, CDR2 SQIVND (reference sequence). The CDR3 loop reads CASSSGLAGQTKYF. The CDR3 region has the DNA TGTGCCAGTAGTTCGGGACTAGCGGGGCAGACCAAGTACTTC.

This clonotype was picked up many times. The CDR3 DNA sequence: TGTGCCAGCAAGATTTCGGGCCAAAATTCTGGAGGCTATGGCTACACCTTC. This sequence encodes CASKISGQNSGGYGYTF. The chain joins TRBV6-4 to TRBJ1-2; the D is unclear. V lost 7 bases and J 4 bases, leaving 25 bases between the germline ends. Per the germline V gene, CDR1 is MRHNA and CDR2 is SNTAGT. The CDR3 covers 17 residues.

This clonotype occurred many times. The chain links TRBV7-9 to TRBJ2-4; 13 positions agree with TRBD2. Trimming took 5 bases from V and 9 from J; bases not matched to a gene: 7. This CDR3 comprises 15 residues. Germline CDR1 is SEHNR and CDR2 is FQNEAQ (reference sequence). The CDR3 sequence is CASSQGTSGITIQYF. The CDR3 DNA reads as TGTGCCAGCAGCCAGGGGACTAGCGGGATTACCATTCAGTACTTC. Using reference TRBV7-9 and TRBJ2-4 for the parts outside the CDR3, the full variable domain is DTGVSQNPRHKITKRGQNVTFRCDPISEHNRLYWYRQTLGQGPEFLTYFQNEAQLEKSRLLSDRFSAERPKGSFSTLEIQRTEQGDSAMYLCASSQGTSGITIQYFGAGTRLSVL.

This chain uses TRBV29-1 with TRBJ1-2; D is perhaps TRBD1 (6 bases). This CDR3 is built from 12 residues. Germline-derived CDR1 and CDR2 are SQVTM and ANQGSEA. The germline V and J ends were trimmed by 4 bases and 4 bases, with 10 bases remaining between them. The CDR3 nucleotides are TGCAGCGTTGCGCGGGACACCTATGGCTACACCTTC. Protein sequence: CSVARDTYGYTF.

The chain has TRBV10-3 and TRBJ2-2, with 7 bases that match TRBD2. With V trimmed by 0 bases and J by 4 bases, 11 bases remained unmatched. This CDR3 has 18 amino acids. The germline gives CDR1 ENHRY, CDR2 SYGVKD. The CDR3: CAISESKAGDSGTGELFF. The CDR3 DNA reads TGTGCCATCAGTGAGTCGAAGGCGGGAGACAGCGGCACCGGGGAGCTGTTTTTT.

V gene TRBV19 combines with J gene TRBJ2-2; no reliable D call. Germline V gene data show CDR1 as LNHDA and CDR2 as SQIVND (reference sequence). V was pared by 0 bases and J by 3 bases, with 11 bases between. This CDR3 region has 16 residues. CDR3 loop: CASSIEPFGDTGELFF. CDR3 coding DNA: TGTGCCAGTAGTATAGAACCCTTCGGCGACACCGGGGAGCTGTTTTTT.

The sample holds many counts of this clonotype. The chain joins TRBV12-3 or TRBV12-4 to TRBJ2-7; TRBD1 might be the D (6 bases). The CDR3 length is 18 residues. V was shortened by 2 bases and J by 1 base, with 21 bases between the two germline ends. This CDR3 is CASSLPSFGTRVSYEQYF. CDR3 DNA sequence: TGTGCCAGCAGTTTACCTTCATTCGGGACACGCGTATCCTACGAGCAGTACTTC.

The table lists this clonotype with many counts. V gene TRBV12-3 or TRBV12-4 combines with J gene TRBJ2-5; 7 nucleotides align to TRBD2. CDR3 length: 14 amino acids. V lost 0 bases and J lost 3; bases outside the gene matches: 1. CDR3 region: CASSLAGGEETQYF. In DNA form, the CDR3 reads TGTGCCAGCAGTTTAGCGGGGGGGGAAGAGACCCAGTACTTC.